This T cell receptor (beta chain) stems from a study of T cells expressing NK-cell markers. The wider study: CD3+CD56+NKG2C+, CD3+CD56+NKG2C- and CD3+CD56-NKG2C+ T cells, once sorted, supplied the TCR beta repertoires. Within the sequenced cohort of eight donors, seven exhibited HCMV seropositivity and one was seronegative.

Of note for this clonotype: Its antigen is currently unknown.

Reanalyzing the 5' RACE reads, TCRdb keeps one entry per CDR3 protein, without DNA. Its clone listing holds 550,000 to 600,000 distinct CDR3 sequences. Findings of the study overall: In several donors, these clonotypes also led the CD3+CD56-NKG2C+ fraction.

The CDR3 contains 12 residues. CDR1 is SEHNR, CDR2 FQNEAQ, per germline (reference sequence). The chain recombines TRBV7-9 with TRBJ2-1; TCRdb's assignment of TRBD1 cannot be checked, as there is no DNA. Sequenced material: blood T cells: a sorted CD56 or NKG2C T cell subset, CD4+ or CD8+ T cells, or bulk PBMC T cells (not recorded which). This receptor was identified in a man aged 18 to 29 in good health. This chain's CDR3 is CAGTGGNNEQFF.